A single sample is the source of the 29 T cell receptor beta chains below, sequenced in a study of blood T cells in healthy people across ages. Combining a sample-barcoded 5' primer with a J-beta primer mix, a second PCR ran for about 7 to 11 cycles. TCRdb reprocessed the 5' RACE reads via MiXCR and lists one record per CDR3 protein. This table has 850,000 to 950,000 distinct CDR3 sequences, around 30% appearing once. Input material: blood. Receptors were obtained from a woman at least 80 years old in good health.

V gene TRBV20-1 combines with J gene TRBJ2-7; TRBD2 is a possible D gene (6 bases). The J call may not be correct, given that the DNA end is closer to TRBJ2-5. This CDR3 has 15 residues. In germline, CDR1 is DFQATT, CDR2 SNEGSKA (reference sequence). This CDR3 reads CSARDSGTVKETQYF. In nucleotides, the CDR3 is TGCAGTGCTAGAGATTCCGGGACTGTAAAGGAGACCCAGTACTTC.

The chain carries TRBV6-2 or TRBV6-3 and TRBJ1-5; TRBD1 is a possible D gene (6 bases). This CDR3 comprises 15 residues. Germline V gene data show CDR1 as MNHEY and CDR2 as SVGEGT. Trimming cost V 1 base and J 2 bases, with 9 bases left between them. The CDR3 spells CASSYLGGGNQPQHF. CDR3 bases: TGTGCCAGCAGTTACTTAGGGGGGGGCAATCAGCCCCAGCATTTT.

The table lists this clonotype with a count of one. The chain couples TRBV7-2 to TRBJ2-1; tentative D call: TRBD2 (6 bases). The CDR3 sequence is 15 residues long. Trimming shortened V by 5 bases and J by 3 bases, and 14 bases separated the two germline ends. The germline V gene encodes CDR1 SGHTA and CDR2 FQGNSA. The CDR3: CASSRGRGIYNEQFF. The CDR3 nucleotides read TGTGCCAGCAGCCGTGGACGGGGGATCTACAATGAGCAGTTCTTC.

The table lists this clonotype with many counts. The chain joins TRBV20-1 to TRBJ2-5; 7 bases align to TRBD1. The length of the CDR3 is 16 residues. The trim removed 0 bases at V and 3 bases at J, leaving 10 bases unmatched. In germline, CDR1 is DFQATT, CDR2 SNEGSKA (reference sequence). The DNA for the CDR3 is TGCAGTGCTAGAGAAGGAGGAAGGGGGCTAAAAGAGACCCAGTACTTC. Its translation is CSAREGGRGLKETQYF.

The CDR3 DNA is TGTGCCAGCAGTTCCGCCATCACGCCGAGCGCAGATACGCAGTATTTT. Translated, it gives CASSSAITPSADTQYF. The rearrangement uses TRBV12-3 or TRBV12-4 and TRBJ2-3, with D unresolved. This CDR3 is built from 16 residues. V was cut by 4 bases and J by 4 bases, with 18 bases left in between.

Only a few counts were recorded for this clonotype. This may arise from a read error, as a much more abundant clone is one base away. The CDR3 here is CASSPPTSGVSYNGQFF. CDR3 bases: TGTGCCAGCTCACCACCGACTAGCGGGGTATCCTACAATGGGCAGTTCTTC. The V gene is TRBV18, the J gene TRBJ2-1, with 11 bases aligning to TRBD2. The CDR3 is 17 amino acids. Per the germline V gene, CDR1 is KGHSH and CDR2 is LQKENI.

The V call is TRBV30, the J call TRBJ1-1; D is unclear. In germline, CDR1 is GTSNPN, CDR2 SVGIG (reference sequence). The V end lost 4 bases, the J end lost 1 base, and 4 bases lay between the germline ends. This CDR3 is 11 amino acids long. As DNA, the CDR3 is TGTGCCTGGAAGGCGAACACTGAAGCTTTCTTT. It translates to CAWKANTEAFF.

This sequence joins TRBV3-1 and TRBJ2-7, with D possibly being TRBD1 (5 bases). Trimming shortened V by 4 bases and J by 11 bases, and 18 bases separated the two germline ends. From germline, CDR1 is LGHDT and CDR2 YNNKEL (reference sequence). This CDR3 is built from 13 residues. CDR3 DNA: TGTGCCAGCAGCCCGGACAACAGGATTGGGGAGTACTTC. Residues: CASSPDNRIGEYF.

This clonotype was observed at least ten times. The chain recombines TRBV2 with TRBJ2-5, with TRBD1 identical over 11 bases. This CDR3 region has 15 residues. The V gene's germline CDR1 is SNHLY and CDR2 FYNNEI. Trimming took 7 bases from V and 1 from J; bases not matched to a gene: 5. CDR3 protein: CASTRDRGSQETQYF. The CDR3 region has the DNA TGTGCCAGCACCAGGGACAGGGGGAGCCAAGAGACCCAGTACTTC. The complete variable domain, with remaining parts taken from reference TRBV2 and TRBJ2-5, reads EPEVTQTPSHQVTQMGQEVILRCVPISNHLYFYWYRQILGQKVEFLVSFYNNEISEKSEIFDDQFSVERPDGSNFTLKIRSTKLEDSAMYFCASTRDRGSQETQYFGPGTRLLVL.

This clonotype came up many times. The chain employs TRBV6-5 and TRBJ1-2, with 10 bases lining up with TRBD1. Germline lookup yields CDR1 MNHEY and CDR2 SVGAGI. Unmatched junction bases numbered 6, after V lost 6 bases and J lost 2 bases. The CDR3 loop spans 15 amino acids. Here the CDR3 DNA reads TGTGCCAGCAGGGGTGGGACAGGGGCCAACTATGGCTACACCTTC. This codes for CASRGGTGANYGYTF.

This clonotype was observed a few times. One end of the junction fails to match germline, which may point to a read error. V usage is TRBV20-1 and J usage is TRBJ1-5; D is ambiguous. CDR1 and CDR2 (germline): DFQATT, SNEGSKA (reference sequence). CDR3 length: 12 residues. In DNA form, the CDR3 reads TGCAGGGCTATCAGAGCCAATCAGCCCCAGCATTTT. It yields the protein CRAIRANQPQHF.

This clonotype has at least ten counts. This rearrangement joins TRBV12-3 or TRBV12-4 to TRBJ1-1; D is ambiguous. This CDR3 comprises 15 residues. Deletions cut 7 bases from V and 0 bases from J, with 15 bases between. This CDR3 reads CASKWQAGLNTEAFF. CDR3 nucleotide sequence: TGTGCCAGCAAGTGGCAGGCAGGCCTGAACACTGAAGCTTTCTTT.

This chain links TRBV4-1 with TRBJ2-1; TRBD1 matches 9 bases. CDR3 size: 15 residues. V lost 6 bases and J lost 2; bases outside the gene matches: 5. Germline values: CDR1 MGHRA, CDR2 YSYEKL. The CDR3 DNA sequence: TGCGCCAGCAGGAATTACAGGGGGCCCTACAATGAGCAGTTCTTC. It codes for CASRNYRGPYNEQFF.

This clonotype was seen at least ten times. The CDR3 protein is CSARDGEGVVAQYF. In DNA, the CDR3 is TGCAGTGCTAGAGATGGAGAGGGGGTGGTAGCGCAGTATTTT. The chain carries TRBV20-1 and TRBJ2-3; weak D call: TRBD1 (6 bases). Trimming removed 0 bases from V and 10 bases from J, with 17 bases in between. This CDR3 contains 14 residues. The V gene's germline CDR1 is DFQATT and CDR2 SNEGSKA (reference sequence).

The V gene is TRBV20-1, the J gene TRBJ1-2; D is uncertain. Germline CDR1 is DFQATT and CDR2 is SNEGSKA (reference sequence). Trimming took 5 bases from V and 0 from J, leaving 13 bases between them. The CDR3 length is 14 residues. CDR3 region: CSAGRLLANYGYTF. Here the CDR3 DNA reads TGCAGTGCTGGTAGACTGCTAGCTAACTATGGCTACACCTTC.

This clonotype showed up just a few times. This chain uses TRBV5-5 with TRBJ1-2, with D unresolved. CDR1 is SGHKS and CDR2 is YYEKEE in the germline V gene (reference sequence). This CDR3 contains 16 residues. V shed 3 bases and J shed 4 bases, with 19 bases lying between them. The CDR3 is CASSSPNYGPLYGYTF. CDR3 nucleotides: TGTGCCAGCAGCTCCCCGAATTATGGGCCACTCTATGGCTACACCTTC.

This clonotype was seen repeatedly, ten times or more. The chain combines TRBV27 with TRBJ2-7; 8 bases are shared with TRBD1. CDR1 is MNHEY and CDR2 is SMNVEV in the germline V gene (reference sequence). The CDR3 runs to 20 residues. V was pared by 4 bases and J by 0 bases, with 20 bases of the junction left unmatched. CDR3: CASSWLSGTGRISSSYEQYF. The CDR3 DNA reads TGTGCCAGCAGTTGGCTCTCGGGGACAGGCAGAATTTCTAGCTCCTACGAGCAGTACTTC.

This clonotype was recorded many times. The chain joins TRBV6-2 or TRBV6-3 to TRBJ1-2, with TRBD1 as a possible D gene (6 bases). Germline V gene sequence: CDR1 MNHEY, CDR2 SVGEGT. There are 16 residues in the CDR3. With 7 bases removed from V and 0 bases from J, the gap between germline ends came to 18 bases. This CDR3 reads CASTHPGTPTNYGYTF. In DNA, the CDR3 is TGTGCCAGCACCCATCCTGGGACACCAACTAACTATGGCTACACCTTC.

This clonotype appeared a few times. The chain recombines TRBV6-2 or TRBV6-3 with TRBJ1-5; a weak D match, TRBD1 (6 bases). Germline V gene sequence: CDR1 MNHEY, CDR2 SVGEGT. The CDR3 sequence is 13 residues long. V was cut by 7 bases and J by 6 bases, with 13 bases left in between. The CDR3 reads CASTDRLLQPQHF. In nucleotides, the CDR3 is TGTGCCAGCACTGACAGGTTACTTCAGCCCCAGCATTTT.

At least ten counts were recorded for this clonotype. V is TRBV10-3 and J is TRBJ2-1, with D tentatively TRBD1 or TRBD2 (5 bases each). Trimming took 8 bases from V and 2 from J, leaving 10 bases between them. The CDR3 loop spans 13 amino acids. Germline lookup yields CDR1 ENHRY and CDR2 SYGVKD. The CDR3 bases are TGTGCCATCTCGGGGCTACCCTACAATGAGCAGTTCTTC. As protein: CAISGLPYNEQFF.

There are a few counts of this clonotype. As DNA, the CDR3 is TGTGCCAGCAGCTTAGCCTCTGGTAGGGGCGGTGGCTACACCTTC. Its translation: CASSLASGRGGGYTF. The V and J genes are TRBV7-9 and TRBJ1-2; TRBD1 is a possible D gene (5 bases). The ends were cut back, 0 bases at V and 7 bases at J, with 15 bases in the middle. The CDR3 sequence is 15 residues long. Germline assignment: CDR1 SEHNR and CDR2 FQNEAQ (reference sequence). Together with reference TRBV7-9 and TRBJ1-2, the CDR3 gives the full variable domain: DTGVSQNPRHKITKRGQNVTFRCDPISEHNRLYWYRQTLGQGPEFLTYFQNEAQLEKSRLLSDRFSAERPKGSFSTLEIQRTEQGDSAMYLCASSLASGRGGGYTFGSGTRLTVV.

A word on this clonotype: A read error may account for a junction end that differs from germline. The genes are TRBV18 and TRBJ2-5; TRBD1 might be the D (5 bases). The CDR3 is 13 residues long. CDR1 and CDR2 from the germline V gene are KGHSH and LQKENI. As DNA, the CDR3 is TGTGCCAGCCCACCGGACACCCAAGAGACCCAGTACTTC. Protein sequence: CASPPDTQETQYF. Combining the CDR3 with reference TRBV18 and TRBJ2-5 gives the whole variable domain NAGVMQNPRHLVRRRGQEARLRCSPMKGHSHVYWYRQLPEEGLKFMVYLQKENIIDESGMPKERFSAEFPKEGPSILRIQQVVRGDSAAYFCASPPDTQETQYFGPGTRLLVL.

The CDR3 DNA follows: TGTGCCTGGAGTCTCGACAGGCAGTATGGCTACACCTTC. Protein: CAWSLDRQYGYTF. The V gene is TRBV30, the J gene TRBJ1-2; D may be TRBD1 (6 bases). Trimming removed 2 bases at V and 5 bases at J, with 12 bases between. CDR1 GTSNPN and CDR2 SVGIG come from the germline V gene (reference sequence). CDR3 size: 13 residues.

This rearrangement joins TRBV20-1 to TRBJ2-3; 8 bases align to TRBD2. Germline loops: CDR1 DFQATT, CDR2 SNEGSKA (reference sequence). The CDR3 runs to 15 residues. The CDR3 nucleotides read TGCAGGACTCTCGATTTGCGGGGGGGCACAGATACGCAGTATTTT. Its protein product is CRTLDLRGGTDTQYF.

This clonotype appeared many times. CDR3 DNA sequence: TGTGCCAGCAGCGTCGGACAGGGTCGGGCTGGGGCCAACGTCCTGACTTTC. Translated: CASSVGQGRAGANVLTF. The rearrangement uses TRBV9 and TRBJ2-6; 8 bases match TRBD1. The J segment lost 2 bases and the V segment lost 2 bases, leaving 6 bases of the junction unmatched. The CDR3 has 17 residues. Germline-derived CDR1 and CDR2 are SGDLS and YYNGEE.

This clonotype came up many times. V usage is TRBV12-3 or TRBV12-4 and J usage is TRBJ2-3; 7 positions agree with TRBD1. The CDR3 is 16 amino acids. J gave up 0 bases and V 5 bases, and 8 bases lay outside the gene matches. CDR3 in amino acids: CASSLGQSKSTDTQYF. The CDR3 DNA follows: TGTGCCAGCAGTCTGGGACAGTCAAAAAGCACAGATACGCAGTATTTT.

This chain links TRBV9 with TRBJ2-4; maybe TRBD1 (5 bases). The germline V gene has CDR1 SGDLS and CDR2 YYNGEE. The CDR3 is 13 residues long. Trimming removed 6 bases from V and 3 bases from J, with 10 bases in between. The CDR3 spells CASTGADKNIQYF. DNA of the CDR3: TGTGCCAGCACTGGGGCGGACAAAAACATTCAGTACTTC.

J is TRBJ2-7 and V is TRBV10-3; either TRBD1 or TRBD2 may supply D (5 bases each). The DNA end favors TRBJ2-5, so the J call may be wrong. Germline CDR1 ENHRY, CDR2 SYGVKD. The CDR3 runs to 13 residues. For the CDR3, the DNA is TGTGCCATCAGGTTGGGACCAGAAGAGACCCAGTACTTC. It yields the protein CAIRLGPEETQYF.

This clonotype was counted many times. The V call is TRBV6-2 or TRBV6-3, the J call TRBJ2-6; D is unresolved. The CDR3 runs to 16 residues. V was clipped by 5 bases and J by 0 bases, with 11 bases between them. CDR1 and CDR2 from the germline V gene are MNHEY and SVGEGT. The CDR3 DNA reads TGTGCCAGCAGTAAAGTGGGGAACTCTGGGGCCAACGTCCTGACTTTC. The encoded protein is CASSKVGNSGANVLTF.